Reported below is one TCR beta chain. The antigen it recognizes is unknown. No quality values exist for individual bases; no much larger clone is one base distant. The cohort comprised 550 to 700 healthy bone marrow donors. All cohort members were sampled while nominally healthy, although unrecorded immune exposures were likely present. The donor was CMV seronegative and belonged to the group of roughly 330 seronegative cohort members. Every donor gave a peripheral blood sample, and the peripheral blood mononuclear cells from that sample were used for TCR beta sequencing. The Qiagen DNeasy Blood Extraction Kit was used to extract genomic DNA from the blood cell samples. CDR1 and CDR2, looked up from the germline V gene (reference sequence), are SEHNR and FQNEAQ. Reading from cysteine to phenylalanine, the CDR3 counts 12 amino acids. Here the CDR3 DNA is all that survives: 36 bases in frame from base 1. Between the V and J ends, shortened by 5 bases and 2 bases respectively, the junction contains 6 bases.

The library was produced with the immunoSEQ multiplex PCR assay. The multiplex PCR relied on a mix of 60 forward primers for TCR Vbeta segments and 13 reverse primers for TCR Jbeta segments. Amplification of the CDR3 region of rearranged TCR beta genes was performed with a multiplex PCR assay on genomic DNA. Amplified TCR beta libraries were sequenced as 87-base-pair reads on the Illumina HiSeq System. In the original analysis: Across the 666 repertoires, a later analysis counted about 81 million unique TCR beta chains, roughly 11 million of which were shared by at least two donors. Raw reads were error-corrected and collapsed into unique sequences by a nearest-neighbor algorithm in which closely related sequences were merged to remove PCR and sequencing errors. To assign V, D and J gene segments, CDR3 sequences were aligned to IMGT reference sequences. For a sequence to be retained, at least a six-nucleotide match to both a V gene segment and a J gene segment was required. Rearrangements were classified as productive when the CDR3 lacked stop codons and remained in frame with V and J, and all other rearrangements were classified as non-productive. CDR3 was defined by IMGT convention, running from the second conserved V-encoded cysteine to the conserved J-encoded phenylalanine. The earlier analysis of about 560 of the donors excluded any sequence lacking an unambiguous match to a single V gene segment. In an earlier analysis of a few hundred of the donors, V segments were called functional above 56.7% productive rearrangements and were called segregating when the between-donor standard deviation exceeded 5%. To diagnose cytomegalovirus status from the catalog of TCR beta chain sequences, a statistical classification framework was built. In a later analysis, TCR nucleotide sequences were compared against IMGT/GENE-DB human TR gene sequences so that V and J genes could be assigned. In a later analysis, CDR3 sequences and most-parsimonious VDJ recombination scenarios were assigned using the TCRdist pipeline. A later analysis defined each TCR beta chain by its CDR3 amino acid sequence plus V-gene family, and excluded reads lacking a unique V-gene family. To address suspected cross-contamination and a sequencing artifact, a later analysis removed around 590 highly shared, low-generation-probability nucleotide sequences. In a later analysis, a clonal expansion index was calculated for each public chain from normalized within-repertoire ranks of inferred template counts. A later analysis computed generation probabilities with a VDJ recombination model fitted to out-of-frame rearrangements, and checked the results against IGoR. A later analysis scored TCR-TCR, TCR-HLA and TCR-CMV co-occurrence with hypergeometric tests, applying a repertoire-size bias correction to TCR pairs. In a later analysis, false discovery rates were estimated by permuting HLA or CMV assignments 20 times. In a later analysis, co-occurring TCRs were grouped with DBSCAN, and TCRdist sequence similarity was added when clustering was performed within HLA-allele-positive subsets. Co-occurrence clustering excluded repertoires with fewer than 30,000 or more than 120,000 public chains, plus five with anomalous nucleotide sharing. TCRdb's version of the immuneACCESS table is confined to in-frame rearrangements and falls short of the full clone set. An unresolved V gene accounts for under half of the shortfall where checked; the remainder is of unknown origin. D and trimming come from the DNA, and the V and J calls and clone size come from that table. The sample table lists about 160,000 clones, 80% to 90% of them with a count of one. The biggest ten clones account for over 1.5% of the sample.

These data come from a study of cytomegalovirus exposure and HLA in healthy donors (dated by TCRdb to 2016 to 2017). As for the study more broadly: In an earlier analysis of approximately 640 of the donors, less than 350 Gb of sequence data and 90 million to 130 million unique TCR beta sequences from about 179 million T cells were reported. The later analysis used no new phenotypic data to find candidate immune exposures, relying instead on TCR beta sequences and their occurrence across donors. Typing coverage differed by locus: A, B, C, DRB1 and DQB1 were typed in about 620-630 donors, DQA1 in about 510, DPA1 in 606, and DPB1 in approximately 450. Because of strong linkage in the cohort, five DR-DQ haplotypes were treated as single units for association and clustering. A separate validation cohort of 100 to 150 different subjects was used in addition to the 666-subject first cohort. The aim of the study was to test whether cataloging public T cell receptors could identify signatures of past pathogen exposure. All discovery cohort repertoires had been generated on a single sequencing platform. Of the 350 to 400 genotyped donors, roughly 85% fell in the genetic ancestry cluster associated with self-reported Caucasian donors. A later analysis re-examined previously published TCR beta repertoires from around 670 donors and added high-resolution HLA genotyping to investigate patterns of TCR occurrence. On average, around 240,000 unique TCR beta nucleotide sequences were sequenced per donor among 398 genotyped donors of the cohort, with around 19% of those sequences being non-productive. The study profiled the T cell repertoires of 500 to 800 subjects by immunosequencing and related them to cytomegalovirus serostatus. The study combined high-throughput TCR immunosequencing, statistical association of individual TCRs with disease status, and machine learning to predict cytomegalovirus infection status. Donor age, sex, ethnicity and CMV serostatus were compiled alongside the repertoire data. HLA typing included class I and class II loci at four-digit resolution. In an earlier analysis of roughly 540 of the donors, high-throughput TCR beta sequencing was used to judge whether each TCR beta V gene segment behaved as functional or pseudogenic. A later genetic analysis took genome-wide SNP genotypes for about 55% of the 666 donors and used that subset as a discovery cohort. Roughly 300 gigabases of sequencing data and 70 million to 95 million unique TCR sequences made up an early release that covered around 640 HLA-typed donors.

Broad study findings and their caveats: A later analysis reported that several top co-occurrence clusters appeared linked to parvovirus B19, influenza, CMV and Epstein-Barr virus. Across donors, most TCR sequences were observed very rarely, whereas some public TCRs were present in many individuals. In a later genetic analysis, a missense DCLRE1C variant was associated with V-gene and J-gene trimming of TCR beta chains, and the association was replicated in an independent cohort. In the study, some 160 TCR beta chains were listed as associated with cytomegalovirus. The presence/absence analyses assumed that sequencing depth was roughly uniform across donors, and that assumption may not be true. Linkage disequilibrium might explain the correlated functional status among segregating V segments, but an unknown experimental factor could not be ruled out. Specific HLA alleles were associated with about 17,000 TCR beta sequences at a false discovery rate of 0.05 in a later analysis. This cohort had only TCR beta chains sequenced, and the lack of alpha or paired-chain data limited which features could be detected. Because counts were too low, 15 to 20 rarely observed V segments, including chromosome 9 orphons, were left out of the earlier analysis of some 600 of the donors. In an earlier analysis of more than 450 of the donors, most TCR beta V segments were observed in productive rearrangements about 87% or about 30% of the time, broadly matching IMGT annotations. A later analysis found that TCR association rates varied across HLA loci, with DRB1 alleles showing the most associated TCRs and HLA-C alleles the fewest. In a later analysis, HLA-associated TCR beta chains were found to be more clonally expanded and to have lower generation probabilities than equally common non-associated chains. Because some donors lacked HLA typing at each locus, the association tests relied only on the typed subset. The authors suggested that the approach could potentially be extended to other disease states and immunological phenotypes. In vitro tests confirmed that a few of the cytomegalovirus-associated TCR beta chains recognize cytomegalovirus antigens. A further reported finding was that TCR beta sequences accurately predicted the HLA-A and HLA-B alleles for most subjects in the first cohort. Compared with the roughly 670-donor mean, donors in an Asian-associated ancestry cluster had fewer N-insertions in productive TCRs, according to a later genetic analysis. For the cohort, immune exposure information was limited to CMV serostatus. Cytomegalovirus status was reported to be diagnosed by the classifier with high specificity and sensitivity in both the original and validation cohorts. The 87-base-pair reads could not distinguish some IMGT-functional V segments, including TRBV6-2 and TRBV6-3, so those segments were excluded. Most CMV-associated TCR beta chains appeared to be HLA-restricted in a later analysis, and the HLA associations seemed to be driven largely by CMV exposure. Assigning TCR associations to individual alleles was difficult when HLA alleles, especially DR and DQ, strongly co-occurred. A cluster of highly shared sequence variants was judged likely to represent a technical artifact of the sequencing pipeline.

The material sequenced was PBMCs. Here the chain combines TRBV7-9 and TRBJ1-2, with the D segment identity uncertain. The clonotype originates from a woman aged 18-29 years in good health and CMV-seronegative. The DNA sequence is TGTGCCAGCAGCCCCGAGAACTATGGCTACACCTTC. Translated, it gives CASSPENYGYTF.